The 23 T cell receptor beta chains below all came from one sample that was sequenced in a study of PD-1 blockade in classical Hodgkin lymphoma. Data came from immunoSEQ multiplex PCR; TCRdb stores just in-frame clones and leaves some out. The sample consists of 15,000 to 20,000 clones, around 84% of them appearing once. Documented time point: cycle 4 day 1 (C4D1), after less than seven weeks of nivolumab. Each patient experienced a relapse that followed autologous stem cell transplantation, and brentuximab vedotin exposure varied. The source material was peripheral blood mononuclear cells (PBMCs), sampled before the fourth cycle of nivolumab. The source of these receptors is a human donor with classical Hodgkin lymphoma.

The chain uses TRBV6-1 and TRBJ1-1; no definite D call. Trimming cost V 0 bases and J 3 bases, with 20 bases left between them. The germline V gene has CDR1 MNHNS and CDR2 SASEGT. The CDR3 is 18 residues long. The CDR3 loop reads CASSEAGRILIRDTEAFF. The CDR3 DNA sequence: TGTGCCAGCAGTGAAGCGGGCCGCATCCTCATTAGGGACACTGAAGCTTTCTTT.

The rearrangement joins TRBV7-9 to TRBJ2-7; unclear D gene. The CDR3 consists of 13 residues. CDR1 is SEHNR, CDR2 FQNEAQ, per germline (reference sequence). V was cut by 2 bases and J by 6 bases, with 11 bases left in between. The CDR3 loop is CASSLWAGREQYF. The CDR3, as DNA: TGTGCCAGCAGCTTATGGGCCGGCCGCGAGCAGTACTTC.

This clone was picked up one time. This sequence joins TRBV25-1 and TRBJ2-4, with TRBD2 as a possible D gene (5 bases). CDR1 and CDR2 (germline): MGHDK, SYGVNS. The germline V and J ends were trimmed by 3 bases and 0 bases, with 9 bases remaining between them. The CDR3 has 15 amino acids. CDR3 amino acids: CASSDSAVAKNIQYF. The CDR3 DNA reads TGTGCCAGCAGTGATAGCGCAGTAGCCAAAAACATTCAGTACTTC.

This clone was observed once. This sequence joins TRBV19 and TRBJ2-7; 7 bases align to TRBD2. CDR1 and CDR2 from the germline V gene are LNHDA and SQIVND (reference sequence). The CDR3 runs 17 residues. The junction had 14 bases not matched to a gene; V was cut back by 4 bases and J by 2 bases. The CDR3 DNA sequence: TGTGCCAGTAGTAGAGTCTGGGGGGGTCCAGTCCCCTACGAGCAGTACGTC. Its protein product is CASSRVWGGPVPYEQYV.

J is TRBJ2-7 and V is TRBV19; 10 positions match TRBD2. Germline V gene sequence: CDR1 LNHDA, CDR2 SQIVND (reference sequence). V shed 3 bases and J 3 bases; nucleotides not matched to a gene: 2. This CDR3 has 14 residues. CDR3 protein: CASSMSSGGYEQYF. CDR3 bases: TGTGCCAGTAGTATGTCTAGCGGGGGCTACGAGCAGTACTTC.

This clone showed up just once. V is TRBV6-5 and J is TRBJ2-5; no clear D gene. Trimming shortened V by 4 bases and J by 2 bases, and 2 bases separated the two germline ends. This CDR3 comprises 11 residues. Germline V gene sequence: CDR1 MNHEY, CDR2 SVGAGI. The DNA for the CDR3 is TGTGCCAGCAGTTTACAAGAGACCCAGTACTTC. Translation gives CASSLQETQYF.

The CDR3 DNA sequence: TGCGCCAGCAGCCAAGACCAGACAGGGAGGGAAAAACTGTTTTTT. Translated, it gives CASSQDQTGREKLFF. This chain uses TRBV4-3 with TRBJ1-4; the match to TRBD1 covers 7 bases. Germline values: CDR1 LGHNA, CDR2 YSLEER. Trimming cost V 0 bases and J 8 bases; bases outside gene matches: 6. CDR3 length equals 15 residues.

The gene calls are TRBV5-1 and TRBJ2-1; D may match TRBD1 or TRBD2 (5 bases each). With 2 bases removed from V and 0 bases from J, the gap between germline ends came to 9 bases. Germline CDR1 SGHRS, CDR2 YFSETQ. The CDR3 runs 15 residues. The CDR3 loop is CASSLSGTSYNEQFF. DNA for the CDR3: TGCGCCAGCAGCTTATCGGGGACCTCCTACAATGAGCAGTTCTTC.

In its sample, this clone was seen a few times. In DNA form, the CDR3 reads TGCGCCAGCAGCTGGGGAGTGGGAGCCGGTCCCGAGCAGTACGTC. This sequence encodes CASSWGVGAGPEQYV. V and J are TRBV10-2 and TRBJ2-7, with TRBD2 as a possible D gene (5 bases). This CDR3 spans 15 amino acids. Trimming removed 6 bases at V and 6 bases at J, with 21 bases between. Germline V gene sequence: CDR1 WSHSY, CDR2 SAAADI.

The chain couples TRBV11-2 to TRBJ2-4; TRBD2 might be the D (6 bases). The CDR3 has 12 residues. CDR1 is SGHAT, CDR2 FQNNGV, per germline. Trimming took off 0 bases at V and 14 bases at J, with 11 bases between the two ends. For the CDR3, the DNA is TGTGCCAGCAGCTTAGACGCAGGAGGGGAGTACTTC. This gives the protein CASSLDAGGEYF.

In its sample, this clone was seen a few times. The chain links TRBV10-1 to TRBJ2-7; D not certain. The germline V and J ends were trimmed by 3 bases and 2 bases, with 5 bases remaining between them. Germline CDR1 reads WNHNN; CDR2 reads SYGVQD (reference sequence). The CDR3 has 12 amino acids. The CDR3 region is CASSDPTYEQYF. The CDR3 coding sequence is TGCGCCAGCAGTGACCCAACCTACGAGCAGTACTTC.

This clone has only a few counts. The J gene is TRBJ2-7, the V gene TRBV7-8; a weak D match, TRBD1 (5 bases). V lost 1 base and J 4 bases, leaving 14 bases between the germline ends. The CDR3 consists of 15 residues. The V gene's germline CDR1 is SGHVS and CDR2 FQNEAQ. In nucleotides, the CDR3 is TGTGCCAGCAGCTTAGAGGCAGGGTGGATGTACGAGCAGTACTTC. Its translation is CASSLEAGWMYEQYF.

The chain couples TRBV28 to TRBJ1-5; weak D call: TRBD1 (5 bases). This CDR3 is built from 13 residues. Between the trimmed V and J ends, which lost 6 bases and 5 bases, there was a span of 11 bases. Germline V gene data show CDR1 as MDHEN and CDR2 as SYDVKM. This CDR3 reads CASRLGPHQPQHF. In DNA form, the CDR3 reads TGTGCCAGCAGGTTGGGACCCCATCAGCCCCAGCATTTT. Using reference TRBV28 and TRBJ1-5 for the parts outside the CDR3, the full variable domain is DVKVTQSSRYLVKRTGEKVFLECVQDMDHENMFWYRQDPGLGLRLIYFSYDVKMKEKGDIPEGYSVSREKKERFSLILESASTNQTSMYLCASRLGPHQPQHFGDGTRLSIL.

This clone was picked up one time. V usage is TRBV9 and J usage is TRBJ2-7; the match to TRBD1 covers 7 bases. V gave up 0 bases and J gave up 4 bases; unmatched junction bases: 7. Per germline, CDR1 SGDLS and CDR2 YYNGEE. This CDR3 has 15 residues. CDR3 region: CASSVGTGREYEQYF. As DNA, the CDR3 is TGTGCCAGCAGCGTAGGGACAGGCAGGGAGTACGAGCAGTACTTC.

The chain links TRBV5-1 to TRBJ1-3; D remains ambiguous. V was clipped by 0 bases and J by 0 bases, with 16 bases between them. The length of the CDR3 is 18 residues. The germline V gene encodes CDR1 SGHRS and CDR2 YFSETQ. The CDR3 DNA is TGCGCCAGCAGCTTGGAAGGGCCAGCCGCTCTCTCTGGAAACACCATATATTTT. This sequence encodes CASSLEGPAALSGNTIYF.

The genes are TRBV11-2 and TRBJ2-1; the match to TRBD2 covers 8 bases. The CDR3 consists of 18 residues. Germline assignment: CDR1 SGHAT and CDR2 FQNNGV. Trimming at V came to 5 bases and at J to 0 bases, leaving 12 bases not matched to a gene. CDR3: CASSPKGLAGLSYNEQFF. In DNA form, the CDR3 reads TGTGCCAGCAGCCCGAAGGGGCTAGCGGGCCTCTCCTACAATGAGCAGTTCTTC.

The chain has TRBV5-1 and TRBJ2-6; 9 bases fit TRBD1. The CDR3 is made up of 17 amino acids. Germline V CDR1 and CDR2: SGHRS, YFSETQ. With V trimmed by 3 bases and J by 0 bases, 4 bases remained unmatched. The DNA for the CDR3 is TGCGCCAGCAGCTCCGGGACAGGGCCCTCTGGGGCCAACGTCCTGACTTTC. Its protein product is CASSSGTGPSGANVLTF.

The sample holds one count of this clone. One junction end does not reproduce the germline sequence, and a read error may be involved. The rearrangement uses TRBV7-8 and TRBJ2-7; 12 bases map to TRBD1. The length of the CDR3 is 19 residues. Germline V gene sequence: CDR1 SGHVS, CDR2 FQNEAQ. The CDR3 spells CASSRDRGPPGGGSHEQYF. In DNA form, the CDR3 reads TGTGCCAGCAGCCGGGACAGGGGGCCCCCGGGCGGTGGCTCCCACGAGCAGTACTTC.

This clone was detected only a few times. V gene TRBV7-8 combines with J gene TRBJ2-3; the D is unclear. From germline, CDR1 is SGHVS and CDR2 FQNEAQ. CDR3 length: 13 amino acids. Deletions cut 5 bases from V and 3 bases from J, with 9 bases between. CDR3 sequence: CASSELRTDTQYF. Here the CDR3 DNA reads TGTGCCAGCAGCGAACTGCGGACAGATACGCAGTATTTT.

This chain connects TRBV7-2 to TRBJ2-1; TRBD2 aligns across 13 bases. Germline V lookup: CDR1 SGHTA, CDR2 FQGNSA. The J segment lost 6 bases and the V segment lost 4 bases, leaving 3 bases of the junction unmatched. This CDR3 region has 15 residues. The CDR3 region has the DNA TGTGCCAGCAGCTCGACTAGCGGGGGGCCCAATGAGCAGTTCTTC. It yields the protein CASSSTSGGPNEQFF.

A few counts support this clone. V usage is TRBV11-2 and J usage is TRBJ2-1; D uncertain. The germline CDR1 and CDR2 sequences are SGHAT and FQNNGV. Trimming cost V 8 bases and J 5 bases, with 10 bases left between them. The CDR3 is made up of 12 amino acids. For the CDR3, the DNA is TGTGCCAGCCAGCTGGGAAACAATGAGCAGTTCTTC. Translating gives CASQLGNNEQFF.

The chain couples TRBV7-2 to TRBJ1-6; TRBD1 agrees at 7 bases. Germline trimming cut 4 bases from V and 7 bases from J; bases unmatched to any gene: 7. CDR1 is SGHTA and CDR2 is FQGNSA in the germline V gene. There are 15 residues in the CDR3. The CDR3, as DNA: TGTGCCAGCAGCTGGGCCGGGACAGAAAATTCACCCCTCCACTTT. Encoded protein: CASSWAGTENSPLHF.

This clone was seen just once. The chain joins TRBV20-1 to TRBJ2-1; no clear D. CDR1 and CDR2 from the germline V gene are DFQATT and SNEGSKA (reference sequence). The CDR3 has 9 residues. With 4 bases removed from V and 8 bases from J, the gap between germline ends came to 3 bases. The CDR3 is CSANHEQFF. Written as DNA, the CDR3 is TGCAGTGCTAACCATGAGCAGTTCTTC.